This T cell receptor beta chain emerged from a study of radiation and T cells in renal cell carcinoma. Across the whole study: Nephrectomy followed 15 Gy stereotactic body radiation by 4 weeks. Study-wide points: From baseline, blood top tumor clonotypes peaked at 2 weeks post-radiation.

Concerning this clone itself: What it recognizes is unknown.

V was trimmed by 0 bases and J by 10 bases, leaving 6 bases between them. In germline, CDR1 is MNHNY, CDR2 SVGAGI (reference sequence). The CDR3 covers 11 residues. Stated time point: baseline pretreatment blood. Treatment described: 15 Gy SBRT to primary tumor, nephrectomy 4 weeks later. This table comes from immunoSEQ multiplex PCR, and its TCRdb copy is limited to in-frame clones, with some not included. The table has 55,000 to 65,000 clones, over 70% seen once. The sequenced sample was blood, obtained from a patient whose treatment included radiotherapy and nephrectomy. This TCR was recovered from a man in his sixties with renal cell carcinoma. This sequence joins TRBV6-6 and TRBJ1-2, with D uncertain. The CDR3 DNA sequence: TGTGCCAGCAGTTACTCGAGCCACTACACCTTC. Residues: CASSYSSHYTF.